Below are 15 T cell receptor beta chains sequenced from a single sample in a study of blood T cell repertoires in COVID-19. Data came from immunoSEQ multiplex PCR; TCRdb stores just in-frame clones and leaves some out. The sample shows 350,000 to 550,000 clones, 70% to 90% of them seen only once. The sequenced sample consisted of PBMCs or T cells enriched from blood (not recorded which). Receptors were obtained from a woman under 30 with acute COVID-19.

V is TRBV19 and J is TRBJ2-5; 11 nucleotides match TRBD2. V shed 5 bases, J shed 6 bases, and the junction held 11 bases outside the gene matches. This CDR3 region has 16 residues. Germline V lookup: CDR1 LNHDA, CDR2 SQIVND (reference sequence). The CDR3 bases are TGTGCCAGTAGTCTCACTAGCGGGGGCTATCCGAAGACCCAGTACTTC. It yields the protein CASSLTSGGYPKTQYF.

The CDR3 loop is CASSPSFAADTQYF. CDR3 coding DNA: TGCGCCAGCAGCCCGTCATTCGCGGCAGATACGCAGTATTTT. The chain carries TRBV5-1 and TRBJ2-3; D is ambiguous. V was trimmed by 4 bases and J by 4 bases, leaving 13 bases between them. Germline CDR1 reads SGHRS; CDR2 reads YFSETQ. The CDR3 runs to 14 residues. The variable domain in full, with the rest retrieved from reference TRBV5-1 and TRBJ2-3, is KAGVTQTPRYLIKTRGQQVTLSCSPISGHRSVSWYQQTPGQGLQFLFEYFSETQRNKGNFPGRFSGRQFSNSRSEMNVSTLELGDSALYLCASSPSFAADTQYFGPGTRLTVL.

The chain combines TRBV10-3 with TRBJ2-1, with 7 positions matching TRBD2. The CDR3 is made up of 16 amino acids. The ends lost 0 bases at V and 5 bases at J; junction bases unmatched: 7. Germline CDR1 is ENHRY and CDR2 is SYGVKD. CDR3 protein: CAISESTPAGDNEQFF. In nucleotides, the CDR3 is TGTGCCATCAGTGAGTCGACCCCCGCGGGGGACAATGAGCAGTTCTTC.

Worth noting for this clone: Other DNA sequences within the sample encode an identical CDR3. The V call is TRBV7-9, the J call TRBJ2-2, with no clear D. V dropped 6 bases and J dropped 5 bases, with 4 bases sitting between them. CDR1 is SEHNR, CDR2 FQNEAQ, per germline (reference sequence). The CDR3 has 11 residues. DNA for the CDR3: TGTGCCAGCAGTCGGACCGGGGAGCTGTTTTTT. This gives the protein CASSRTGELFF.

V and J are TRBV3-1 (or the pseudogene TRBV3-2) and TRBJ1-6; 9 nucleotides align to TRBD1. The CDR3 totals 14 residues. With V trimmed by 4 bases and J by 10 bases, 5 bases remained unmatched. Germline values: CDR1 LGHDT, CDR2 YNNKEL (reference sequence). The CDR3 spells CASSRRQGDSPLHF. DNA for the CDR3: TGTGCCAGCAGCCGTCGACAGGGGGACTCACCCCTCCACTTT.

The V call is TRBV11-2, the J call TRBJ1-6; D is ambiguous. Germline CDR1 and CDR2: SGHAT and FQNNGV. The CDR3 is 17 residues long. The V end lost 2 bases, the J end lost 2 bases, and 13 bases lay between the germline ends. The CDR3 region is CASSLNGVGAYNSPLHF. The CDR3 region has the DNA TGTGCCAGCAGCTTAAATGGGGTCGGGGCCTATAATTCACCCCTCCACTTT.

This rearrangement joins TRBV27 to TRBJ1-1; 7 nucleotides line up with TRBD1. Germline CDR1 and CDR2: MNHEY and SMNVEV (reference sequence). Trimming at V came to 8 bases and at J to 1 base, leaving 4 bases not matched to a gene. This CDR3 comprises 13 residues. Here the CDR3 reads CASGNRGNTEAFF. CDR3 nucleotides: TGTGCCAGCGGGAACAGGGGGAACACTGAAGCTTTCTTT.

This clone was observed once. V and J are TRBV5-8 and TRBJ2-7; 7 bases map to TRBD2. Germline V gene sequence: CDR1 SGHTS, CDR2 YDEGEE. J lost 2 bases, V lost 4 bases, and 15 bases had no gene match. The CDR3 spans 17 residues. The CDR3 is CASSPARRSGVTYEQYF. The CDR3 DNA reads TGTGCCAGCAGCCCGGCCCGGAGGAGCGGGGTAACCTACGAGCAGTACTTC.

This clone was counted between two and nine times. The same CDR3 also results from other DNA sequences found in this sample. This rearrangement joins TRBV4-1 to TRBJ1-5, with D possibly TRBD1 on 6 matching bases. Germline assignment: CDR1 MGHRA and CDR2 YSYEKL. The CDR3 runs 15 residues. V was pared by 0 bases and J by 4 bases, with 10 bases between. CDR3 bases: TGCGCCAGCAGCCAAGAATCCACAGGGAATCAGCCCCAGCATTTT. Its protein product is CASSQESTGNQPQHF.

The gene calls are TRBV5-6 and TRBJ2-3, with TRBD2 matching 11 bases. CDR3 length: 16 amino acids. V gave up 2 bases and J gave up 2 bases; unmatched junction bases: 4. CDR1 is SGHDT and CDR2 is YYEEEE in the germline V gene. In nucleotides, the CDR3 is TGTGCCAGCAGCTTAATACTAGCGGGGGACACAGATACGCAGTATTTT. This sequence encodes CASSLILAGDTDTQYF.

The chain combines TRBV6-5 with TRBJ1-4; no reliable D call. The germline gives CDR1 MNHEY, CDR2 SVGAGI. Trimming pared 7 bases from V and 7 bases from J, leaving 13 bases between. The CDR3 covers 13 residues. The DNA of the CDR3 is TGTGCCAGCAAGAGGGCTTTCGGTGAAAAACTGTTTTTT. Its protein is CASKRAFGEKLFF.

This chain uses TRBV7-2 with TRBJ2-7; a possible D gene is TRBD1 (5 bases). CDR1 is SGHTA, CDR2 FQGNSA, per germline. Between the trimmed V and J ends, which lost 0 bases and 5 bases, there was a span of 8 bases. This CDR3 comprises 13 residues. CDR3 in DNA: TGTGCCAGCAGCTTAGCGGGGCTGAACGAGCAGTACTTC. This sequence encodes CASSLAGLNEQYF.

The chain uses TRBV19 and TRBJ2-2; a weak D match, TRBD2 (6 bases). The V gene's germline CDR1 is LNHDA and CDR2 SQIVND (reference sequence). The CDR3 consists of 15 residues. Between the trimmed V and J ends, which lost 7 bases and 4 bases, there was a span of 16 bases. DNA for the CDR3: TGTGCCAGTATTGGCAGGGTGGGGGGCACCGGGGAGCTGTTTTTT. It encodes CASIGRVGGTGELFF. The full variable domain, rest sourced from reference TRBV19 and TRBJ2-2, is DGGITQSPKYLFRKEGQNVTLSCEQNLNHDAMYWYRQDPGQGLRLIYYSQIVNDFQKGDIAEGYSVSREKKESFPLTVTSAQKNPTAFYLCASIGRVGGTGELFFGEGSRLTVL.

This chain uses TRBV27 with TRBJ2-1, with D maybe TRBD1 (5 bases). Between the trimmed V and J ends, which lost 5 bases and 10 bases, there was a span of 15 bases. The CDR3 runs 13 residues. Germline V CDR1 and CDR2: MNHEY, SMNVEV (reference sequence). CDR3 amino acids: CASSIDSIGEQFF. CDR3 bases: TGTGCCAGCAGTATCGACAGCATCGGAGAGCAGTTCTTC.

This chain joins TRBV5-1 and TRBJ2-5, with 8 bases lining up with TRBD1. The CDR3 is made up of 12 amino acids. CDR1 SGHRS and CDR2 YFSETQ come from the germline V gene. After removal of 2 bases from V and 7 bases from J, the junction contained 1 base not matched to a gene. CDR3 protein: CASSFDRGTQYF. The DNA for the CDR3 is TGCGCCAGCAGCTTTGACAGGGGGACCCAGTACTTC.